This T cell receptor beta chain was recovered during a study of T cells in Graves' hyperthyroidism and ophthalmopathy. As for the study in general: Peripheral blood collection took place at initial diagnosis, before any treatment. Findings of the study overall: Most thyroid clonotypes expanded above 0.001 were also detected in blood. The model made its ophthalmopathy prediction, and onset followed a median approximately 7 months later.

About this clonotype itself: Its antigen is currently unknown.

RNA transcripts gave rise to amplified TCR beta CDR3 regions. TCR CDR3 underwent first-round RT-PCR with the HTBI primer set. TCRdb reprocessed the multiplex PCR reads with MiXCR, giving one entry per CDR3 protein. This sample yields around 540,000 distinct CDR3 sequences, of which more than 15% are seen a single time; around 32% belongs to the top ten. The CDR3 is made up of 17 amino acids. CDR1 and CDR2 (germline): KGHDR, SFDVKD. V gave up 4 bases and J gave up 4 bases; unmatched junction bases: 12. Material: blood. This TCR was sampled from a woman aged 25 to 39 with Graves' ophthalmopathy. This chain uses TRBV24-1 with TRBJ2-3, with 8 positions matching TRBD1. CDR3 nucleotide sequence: TGTGCCACCAGTGACCACGAAACCAGGGGGCGCCCAGATACGCAGTATTTT. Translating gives CATSDHETRGRPDTQYF.